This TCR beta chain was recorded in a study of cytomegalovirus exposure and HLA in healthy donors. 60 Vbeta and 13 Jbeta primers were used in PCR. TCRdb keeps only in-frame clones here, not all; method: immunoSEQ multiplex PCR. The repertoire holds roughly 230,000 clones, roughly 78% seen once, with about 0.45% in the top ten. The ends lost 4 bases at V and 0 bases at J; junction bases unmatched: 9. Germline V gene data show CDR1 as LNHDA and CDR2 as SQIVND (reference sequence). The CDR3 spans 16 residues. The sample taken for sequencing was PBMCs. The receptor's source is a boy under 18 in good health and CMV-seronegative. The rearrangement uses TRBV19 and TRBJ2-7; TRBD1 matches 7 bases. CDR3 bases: TGTGCCAGTAGTAGCCCGGGACAGATAAGCTCCTACGAGCAGTACTTC. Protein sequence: CASSSPGQISSYEQYF.